The 20 T cell receptor beta chains below were found in one sample sequenced in a study of T cell responses to AZD1222 COVID-19 vaccine. Produced via immunoSEQ multiplex PCR; TCRdb's table is partial and in-frame only. The sample carries some 120,000 clones, about 88% recorded once. The source was peripheral blood, collected 28 days after the second AZD1222 dose. The receptor set was obtained from an adult who received the AZD1222 COVID-19 vaccine.

The chain employs TRBV7-2 and TRBJ1-2, with TRBD1 matching over 10 bases. V shed 4 bases and J 6 bases; nucleotides not matched to a gene: 11. Germline CDR1 and CDR2: SGHTA and FQGNSA. The CDR3 sequence is 16 residues long. CDR3 bases: TGTGCCAGCAGCTCCCGAAATCCCGGGACAGGGGATGGCTACACCTTC. This codes for CASSSRNPGTGDGYTF.

The rearrangement joins TRBV19 to TRBJ1-2, with D maybe TRBD1 (5 bases). The CDR3 extends over 13 amino acids. The V end was cut by 5 bases, the J end by 9 bases, with 16 bases between. CDR1 is LNHDA, CDR2 SQIVND, per germline (reference sequence). CDR3 loop: CASSGGGRRSYTF. CDR3 DNA sequence: TGTGCCAGTAGTGGTGGGGGGAGACGTAGCTACACCTTC.

The chain employs TRBV29-1 and TRBJ1-1; D gene ambiguous. The length of the CDR3 is 11 residues. With 5 bases removed from V and 0 bases from J, the gap between germline ends came to 4 bases. The germline gives CDR1 SQVTM, CDR2 ANQGSEA. CDR3 region: CSVSLNTEAFF. The DNA for the CDR3 is TGCAGCGTTAGCTTGAACACTGAAGCTTTCTTT.

This chain joins TRBV9 and TRBJ1-1; tentative D call: TRBD1 (5 bases). Germline CDR1 reads SGDLS; CDR2 reads YYNGEE. The CDR3 consists of 15 residues. Trimming shortened V by 3 bases and J by 0 bases, and 12 bases separated the two germline ends. CDR3 in amino acids: CASSARGRLNTEAFF. In DNA form, the CDR3 reads TGTGCCAGCAGCGCCCGGGGCCGATTGAACACTGAAGCTTTCTTT.

The gene calls are TRBV28 and TRBJ2-6; 12 bases line up with TRBD1. There are 17 residues in the CDR3. Germline CDR1 is MDHEN and CDR2 is SYDVKM. The V segment lost 7 bases and the J segment 3 bases; nucleotides outside the gene matches: 7. The CDR3 sequence: CASKPGQGAVGANVLTF. The CDR3, as DNA: TGTGCCAGCAAGCCGGGACAGGGGGCAGTTGGGGCCAACGTCCTGACTTTC.

This chain uses TRBV4-3 with TRBJ1-5, with 8 bases fitting TRBD1. Germline CDR1 reads LGHNA; CDR2 reads YSLEER. J lost 3 bases, V lost 0 bases, and 7 bases had no gene match. There are 17 residues in the CDR3. The CDR3 DNA reads as TGCGCCAGCAGCCAAGATTTTAGGACAGGGCACAATCAGCCCCAGCATTTT. Translation: CASSQDFRTGHNQPQHF.

V is TRBV20-1 and J is TRBJ2-5, with 12 bases aligning to TRBD2. Trimming at V came to 3 bases and at J to 6 bases, leaving 11 bases not matched to a gene. The CDR3 is 16 amino acids. From germline, CDR1 is DFQATT and CDR2 SNEGSKA (reference sequence). The CDR3 DNA reads TGCAGTGCTAGTCCCCCTCTAGCGGGGGGGCTTAAGACCCAGTACTTC. Protein: CSASPPLAGGLKTQYF.

This clone is a singleton in its sample. The chain is built from TRBV6-5 and TRBJ1-1; 8 bases align to TRBD1. CDR1 is MNHEY, CDR2 SVGAGI, per germline. The CDR3 runs 15 residues. V was clipped by 6 bases and J by 5 bases; unmatched bases: 11. CDR3 region: CASRTRDRRGTEAFF. CDR3 nucleotides: TGTGCCAGCAGAACGCGGGACAGGCGGGGGACTGAAGCTTTCTTT.

This clone has a handful of counts. V is TRBV2 and J is TRBJ2-7; 7 bases match TRBD2. Looked up from germline, CDR1 is SNHLY and CDR2 is FYNNEI. J lost 3 bases, V lost 5 bases, and 7 bases had no gene match. The CDR3 totals 14 residues. Here the CDR3 DNA reads TGTGCCAGCAGTCGGCTAGCGGCGAACTACGAGCAGTACTTC. Residues: CASSRLAANYEQYF.

The V gene is TRBV25-1, the J gene TRBJ1-5; D possibly corresponds to TRBD1 (6 bases). Germline CDR1 MGHDK, CDR2 SYGVNS. The CDR3 sequence is 16 residues long. Trimming stripped 4 bases from V and 2 bases from J, with 15 bases between. Written as DNA, the CDR3 is TGTGCCAGCAGTGGGACCCAGGGGTTTGGCAATCAGCCCCAGCATTTT. Translating gives CASSGTQGFGNQPQHF. Based on the CDR3 plus reference TRBV25-1 and TRBJ1-5, the full variable domain is EADIYQTPRYLVIGTGKKITLECSQTMGHDKMYWYQQDPGMELHLIHYSYGVNSTEKGDLSSESTVSRIRTEHFPLTLESARPSHTSQYLCASSGTQGFGNQPQHFGDGTRLSIL.

The V gene is TRBV5-4, the J gene TRBJ1-2, with 7 bases aligning to TRBD1. CDR3 length equals 13 residues. Per the germline V gene, CDR1 is SGHNT and CDR2 is YYREEE (reference sequence). J was trimmed by 6 bases and V by 3 bases; bases with no gene match: 5. The DNA for the CDR3 is TGTGCCAGCAGCTACGACAGGGCAGATGGCTACACCTTC. The encoded protein is CASSYDRADGYTF.

This chain uses TRBV6-6 with TRBJ1-2; tentatively, D is TRBD1 (6 bases). The length of the CDR3 is 14 residues. Trimming cost V 2 bases and J 2 bases, with 9 bases left between them. The germline gives CDR1 MNHNY, CDR2 SVGAGI (reference sequence). This chain's CDR3 is CASSYGTGNYGYTF. CDR3 nucleotide sequence: TGTGCCAGCAGTTACGGAACAGGGAACTATGGCTACACCTTC.

The rearrangement links TRBV19 to TRBJ1-5; D gene ambiguous. The V gene's germline CDR1 is LNHDA and CDR2 SQIVND (reference sequence). This CDR3 has 16 residues. The V gene lost 1 base and the J gene lost 0 bases, with 10 bases spanning the gap. The CDR3 region is CASSIGGYYSNQPQHF. The DNA of the CDR3 is TGTGCCAGTAGTATAGGAGGTTATTATAGCAATCAGCCCCAGCATTTT.

The chain carries TRBV5-1 and TRBJ1-2; 10 bases agree with TRBD1. This CDR3 is built from 14 residues. Trimming took 0 bases from V and 5 from J; bases not matched to a gene: 1. Germline V CDR1 and CDR2: SGHRS, YFSETQ. In DNA, the CDR3 is TGCGCCAGCAGCTTGGAGGGACAGGGGTATGGCTACACCTTC. This translates into CASSLEGQGYGYTF. The entire variable domain, with the rest obtained from reference TRBV5-1 and TRBJ1-2, is as follows: KAGVTQTPRYLIKTRGQQVTLSCSPISGHRSVSWYQQTPGQGLQFLFEYFSETQRNKGNFPGRFSGRQFSNSRSEMNVSTLELGDSALYLCASSLEGQGYGYTFGSGTRLTVV.

The chain recombines TRBV6-1 with TRBJ2-3, with 14 bases fitting TRBD2. V was clipped by 4 bases and J by 1 base; unmatched bases: 1. Germline V gene data show CDR1 as MNHNS and CDR2 as SASEGT. The CDR3 contains 16 residues. In nucleotides, the CDR3 is TGTGCCAGCAGTGGACTAGCGGGGGGGGGCACAGATACGCAGTATTTT. Amino acid sequence: CASSGLAGGGTDTQYF.

The CDR3 here is CASSLTVNQPQHF. The CDR3 region has the DNA TGTGCCAGCAGTTTAACCGTTAATCAGCCCCAGCATTTT. The chain joins TRBV12-3 or TRBV12-4 to TRBJ1-5; D gene uncertain. V was cut by 2 bases and J by 4 bases, with 6 bases left in between. CDR3 length: 13 residues.

This clone occurred a few times. This chain links TRBV9 with TRBJ1-6; 9 nucleotides match TRBD1. Per germline, CDR1 SGDLS and CDR2 YYNGEE. The trim removed 3 bases at V and 7 bases at J, leaving 5 bases unmatched. The CDR3 has 15 amino acids. Here the CDR3 reads CASSANGQGNSPLHF. The DNA of the CDR3 is TGTGCCAGCAGCGCCAATGGACAGGGGAATTCACCCCTCCACTTT.

This chain uses TRBV6-5 with TRBJ1-1; D remains unclear. Trimming removed 4 bases from V and 5 bases from J, with 11 bases in between. This CDR3 has 13 residues. The germline CDR1 and CDR2 sequences are MNHEY and SVGAGI. CDR3 protein: CASSWEGGTEAFF. DNA for the CDR3: TGTGCCAGCAGTTGGGAGGGAGGTACTGAAGCTTTCTTT.

The CDR3 region has the DNA TGTGCCAGCAGTATACAGCAGAATCAGCCCCAGCATTTT. It is translated as CASSIQQNQPQHF. The rearrangement links TRBV7-6 to TRBJ1-5; no clear D gene. CDR1 SGHVS and CDR2 FNYEAQ come from the germline V gene. The CDR3 length is 13 residues. V was clipped by 6 bases and J by 4 bases, with 10 bases between them. Variable domain in full (rest from reference TRBV7-6 and TRBJ1-5): GAGVSQSPRYKVTKRGQDVALRCDPISGHVSLYWYRQALGQGPEFLTYFNYEAQQDKSGLPNDRFSAERPEGSISTLTIQRTEQRDSAMYRCASSIQQNQPQHFGDGTRLSIL.

This clone has only one observation. The rearrangement uses TRBV5-4 and TRBJ1-6, with D possibly being TRBD1 (5 bases). V shed 2 bases and J shed 5 bases, with 14 bases lying between them. CDR3 length: 16 residues. CDR1 SGHNT and CDR2 YYREEE come from the germline V gene (reference sequence). This CDR3 reads CASSLAERGDNSPLHF. DNA for the CDR3: TGTGCCAGCAGCTTAGCGGAGAGGGGCGATAATTCACCCCTCCACTTT.